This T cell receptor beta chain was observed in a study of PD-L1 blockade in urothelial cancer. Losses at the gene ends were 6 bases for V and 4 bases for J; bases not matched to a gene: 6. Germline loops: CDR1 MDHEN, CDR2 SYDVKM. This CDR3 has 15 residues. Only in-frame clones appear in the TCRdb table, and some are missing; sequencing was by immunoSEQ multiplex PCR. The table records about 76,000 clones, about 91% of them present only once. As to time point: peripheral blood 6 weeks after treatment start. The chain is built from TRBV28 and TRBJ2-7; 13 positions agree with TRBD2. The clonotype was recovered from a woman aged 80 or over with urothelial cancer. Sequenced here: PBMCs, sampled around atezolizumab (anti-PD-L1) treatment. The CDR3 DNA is TGTGCCAGCAGCTCGGGACTAGCGGGAAATTACGAGCAGTACTTC. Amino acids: CASSSGLAGNYEQYF.